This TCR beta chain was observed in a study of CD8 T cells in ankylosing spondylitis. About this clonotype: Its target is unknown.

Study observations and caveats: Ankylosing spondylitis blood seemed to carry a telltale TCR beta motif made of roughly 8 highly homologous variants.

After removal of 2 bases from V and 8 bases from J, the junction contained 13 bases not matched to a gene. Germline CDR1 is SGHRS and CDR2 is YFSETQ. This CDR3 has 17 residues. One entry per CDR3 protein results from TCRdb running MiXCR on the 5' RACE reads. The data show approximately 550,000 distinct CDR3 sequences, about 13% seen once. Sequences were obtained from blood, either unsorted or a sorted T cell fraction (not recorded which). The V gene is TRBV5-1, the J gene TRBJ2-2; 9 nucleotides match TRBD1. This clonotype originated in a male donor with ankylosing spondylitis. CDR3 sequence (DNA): TGCGCCAGCAGCTTTAATCAGCCGGGACAGGGACAAGGGGAGCTGTTTTTT. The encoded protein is CASSFNQPGQGQGELFF.